This TCR beta chain was documented in a study of blood T cell repertoires in COVID-19. Study overall: Samples representing acute and convalescent COVID-19 were sourced from the United States, Italy and Spain. T cells, B-cell-depleted T cells, or PBMCs supplied cDNA or gDNA.

In the original analysis: The authors estimated nucleated cell counts from reference gene primer amplification. Assay: immunoSEQ multiplex PCR; the TCRdb copy retains only in-frame clones and omits some. The DNA gave D and trimming, while V, J and clone size come from that table. The table shows approximately 300,000 clones, with around 90% occurring only once. While infection was still active, Seattle patients were enrolled and then followed longitudinally. V dropped 5 bases and J dropped 3; count of bases not matched to a gene: 13. Germline assignment: CDR1 ENHRY and CDR2 SYGVKD. There are 18 residues in the CDR3.

What was sequenced was peripheral blood. This receptor was obtained from a woman aged 25 to 39 with COVID-19, enrolled during active disease. V is TRBV10-3 and J is TRBJ2-7, with 13 bases lining up with TRBD2. The CDR3, as DNA: TGTGCCATCAGTCCTCGGGGTTCCGGGACTAGCGGGAACTACGAGCAGTACTTC. Translating it yields CAISPRGSGTSGNYEQYF.